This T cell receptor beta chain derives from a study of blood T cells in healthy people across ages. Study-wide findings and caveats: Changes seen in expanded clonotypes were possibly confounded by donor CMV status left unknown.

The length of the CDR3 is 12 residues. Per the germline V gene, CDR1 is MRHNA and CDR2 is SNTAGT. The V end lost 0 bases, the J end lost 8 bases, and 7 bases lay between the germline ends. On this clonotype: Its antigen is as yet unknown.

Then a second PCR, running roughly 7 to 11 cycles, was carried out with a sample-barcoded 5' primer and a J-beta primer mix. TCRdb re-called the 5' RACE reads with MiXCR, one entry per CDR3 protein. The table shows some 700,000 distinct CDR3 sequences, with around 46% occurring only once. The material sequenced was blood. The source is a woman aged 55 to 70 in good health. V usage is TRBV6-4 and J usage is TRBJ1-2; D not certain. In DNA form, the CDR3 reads TGTGCCAGCAGTGACTCGGGGATCGGCTACACCTTC. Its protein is CASSDSGIGYTF.